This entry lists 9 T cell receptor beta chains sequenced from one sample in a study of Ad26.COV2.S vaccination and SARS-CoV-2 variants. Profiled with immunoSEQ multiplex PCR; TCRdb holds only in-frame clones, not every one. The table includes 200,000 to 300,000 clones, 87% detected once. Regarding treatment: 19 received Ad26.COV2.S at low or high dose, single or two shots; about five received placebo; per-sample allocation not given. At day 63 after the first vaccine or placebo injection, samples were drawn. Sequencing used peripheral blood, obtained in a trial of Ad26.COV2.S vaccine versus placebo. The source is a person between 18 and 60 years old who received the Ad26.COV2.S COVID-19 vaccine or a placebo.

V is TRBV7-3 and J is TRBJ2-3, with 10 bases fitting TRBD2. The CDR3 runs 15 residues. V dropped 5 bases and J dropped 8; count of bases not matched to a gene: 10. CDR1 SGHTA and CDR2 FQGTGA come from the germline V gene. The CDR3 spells CASSHSGGLDSTQYF. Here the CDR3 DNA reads TGTGCCAGCAGCCATAGCGGGGGGCTAGACTCTACGCAGTATTTT. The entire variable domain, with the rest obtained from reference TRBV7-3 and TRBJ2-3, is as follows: GAGVSQTPSNKVTEKGKYVELRCDPISGHTALYWYRQSLGQGPEFLIYFQGTGAADDSGLPNDRFFAVRPEGSVSTLKIQRTERGDSAVYLCASSHSGGLDSTQYFGPGTRLTVL.

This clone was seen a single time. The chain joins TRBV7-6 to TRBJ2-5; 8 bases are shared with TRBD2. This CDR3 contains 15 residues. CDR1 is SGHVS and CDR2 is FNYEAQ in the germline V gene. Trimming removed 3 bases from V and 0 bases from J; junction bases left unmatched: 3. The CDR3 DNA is TGTGCCAGCAGCTTCGAGCGGGGGAACCAAGAGACCCAGTACTTC. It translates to CASSFERGNQETQYF.

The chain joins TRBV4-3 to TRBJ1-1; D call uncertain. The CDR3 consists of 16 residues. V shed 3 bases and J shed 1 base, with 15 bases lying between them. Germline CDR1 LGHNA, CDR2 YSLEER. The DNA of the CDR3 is TGCGCCAGCAGCCAGGACCCCGTTCGGTCGAACACTGAAGCTTTCTTT. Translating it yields CASSQDPVRSNTEAFF.

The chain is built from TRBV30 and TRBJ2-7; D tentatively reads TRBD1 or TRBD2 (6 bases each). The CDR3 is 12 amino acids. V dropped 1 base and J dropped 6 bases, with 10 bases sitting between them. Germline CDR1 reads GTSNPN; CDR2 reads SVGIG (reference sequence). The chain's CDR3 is CAWSERGPEQYF. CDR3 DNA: TGTGCCTGGAGTGAACGGGGGCCCGAGCAGTACTTC.

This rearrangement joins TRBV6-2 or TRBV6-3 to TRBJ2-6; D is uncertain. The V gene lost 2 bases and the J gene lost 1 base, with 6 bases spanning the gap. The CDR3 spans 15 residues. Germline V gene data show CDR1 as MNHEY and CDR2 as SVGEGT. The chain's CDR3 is CASSYVRSGANVLTF. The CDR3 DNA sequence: TGTGCCAGCAGTTACGTACGATCTGGGGCCAACGTCCTGACTTTC.

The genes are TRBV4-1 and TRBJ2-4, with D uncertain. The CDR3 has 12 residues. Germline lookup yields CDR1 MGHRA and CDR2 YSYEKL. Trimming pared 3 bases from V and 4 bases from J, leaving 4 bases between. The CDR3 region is CASSHTKNIQYF. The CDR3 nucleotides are TGCGCCAGCAGCCACACAAAAAACATTCAGTACTTC.

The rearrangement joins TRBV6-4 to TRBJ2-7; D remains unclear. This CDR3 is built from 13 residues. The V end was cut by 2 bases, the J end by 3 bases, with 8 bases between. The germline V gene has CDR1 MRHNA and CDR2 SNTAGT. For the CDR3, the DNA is TGTGCCAGCAGTGACCCACCTATCTACGAGCAGTACGTC. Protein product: CASSDPPIYEQYV.

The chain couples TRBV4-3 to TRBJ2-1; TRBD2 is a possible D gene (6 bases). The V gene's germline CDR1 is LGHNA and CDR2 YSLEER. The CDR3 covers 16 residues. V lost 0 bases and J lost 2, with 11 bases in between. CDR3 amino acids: CASSQDTLAPYNEQFF. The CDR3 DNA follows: TGCGCCAGCAGCCAAGATACCCTAGCGCCCTACAATGAGCAGTTCTTC.

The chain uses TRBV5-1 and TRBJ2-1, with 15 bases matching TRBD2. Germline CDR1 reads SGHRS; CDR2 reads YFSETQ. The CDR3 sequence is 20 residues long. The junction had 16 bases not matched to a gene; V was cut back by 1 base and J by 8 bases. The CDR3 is CASSLKWRTSGGAFHDEQFF. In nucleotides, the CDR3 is TGCGCCAGCAGCTTGAAGTGGCGGACTAGCGGGGGGGCCTTCCACGATGAGCAGTTCTTC. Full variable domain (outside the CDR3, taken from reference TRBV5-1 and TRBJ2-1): KAGVTQTPRYLIKTRGQQVTLSCSPISGHRSVSWYQQTPGQGLQFLFEYFSETQRNKGNFPGRFSGRQFSNSRSEMNVSTLELGDSALYLCASSLKWRTSGGAFHDEQFFGPGTRLTVL.